There are many counts of the clone carrying this T cell receptor (beta chain). The sample is drawn from a study of human T cells and chemical hapten exposure. Study-wide background: For the roughly 25-week duration of the study, patients were given weekly doses of diphenylcyclopropenone on the scalp.

Time point: pre-sensitization, week 0. Treatment noted: therapeutic diphenylcyclopropenone sensitization with weekly scalp DPC. The authors' total RNA extraction used unfractionated whole blood. This CDR3 contains 14 residues. Trimming shortened V by 1 base and J by 6 bases, and 11 bases separated the two germline ends. Germline V gene data show CDR1 as SGHTA and CDR2 as FQGNSA. For the library, individual cDNA molecules each received unique molecular identifiers. One entry per CDR3 protein, called by TCRdb with MiXCR from the RACE reads. Of a few hundred thousand distinct CDR3 sequences in the sample, around 5% were seen once.

The sequenced sample was whole blood, obtained in connection with sensitization to the hapten diphenylcyclopropenone (DPC). The sequence derives from a woman between 18 and 29 years old with alopecia areata. Some clones in this sample may be carry-over from other donors' samples. V usage is TRBV7-2 and J usage is TRBJ2-3; D may be TRBD1 (5 bases). Here the CDR3 DNA reads TGTGCCAGCAGCTTAGTTAGGGGAATGGATACGCAGTATTTT. Translated, it gives CASSLVRGMDTQYF.